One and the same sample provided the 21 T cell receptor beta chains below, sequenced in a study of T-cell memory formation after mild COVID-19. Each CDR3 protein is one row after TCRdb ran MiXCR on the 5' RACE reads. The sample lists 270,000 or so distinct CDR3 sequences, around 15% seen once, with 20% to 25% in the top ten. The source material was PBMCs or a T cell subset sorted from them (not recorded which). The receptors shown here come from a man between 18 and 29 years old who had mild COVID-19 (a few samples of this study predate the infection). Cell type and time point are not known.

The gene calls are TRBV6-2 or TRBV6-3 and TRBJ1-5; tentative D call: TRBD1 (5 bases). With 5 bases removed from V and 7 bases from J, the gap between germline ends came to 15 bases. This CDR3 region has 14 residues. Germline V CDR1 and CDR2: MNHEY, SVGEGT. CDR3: CASSHIGAGQPQHF. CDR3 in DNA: TGTGCCAGCAGTCATATCGGGGCGGGACAGCCCCAGCATTTT.

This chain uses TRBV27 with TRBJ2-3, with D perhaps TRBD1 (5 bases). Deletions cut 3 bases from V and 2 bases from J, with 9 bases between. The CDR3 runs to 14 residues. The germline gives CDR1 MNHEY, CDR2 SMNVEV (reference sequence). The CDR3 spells CASSFLGPTDTQYF. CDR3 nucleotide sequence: TGTGCCAGCAGTTTTCTGGGGCCCACAGATACGCAGTATTTT.

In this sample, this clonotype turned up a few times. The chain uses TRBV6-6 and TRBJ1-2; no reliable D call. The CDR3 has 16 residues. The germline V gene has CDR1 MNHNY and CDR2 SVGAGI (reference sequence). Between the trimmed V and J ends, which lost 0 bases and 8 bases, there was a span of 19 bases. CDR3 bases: TGTGCCAGCAGTTACTCGGTAGGGAGTGGATTATCGGGCTACACCTTC. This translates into CASSYSVGSGLSGYTF.

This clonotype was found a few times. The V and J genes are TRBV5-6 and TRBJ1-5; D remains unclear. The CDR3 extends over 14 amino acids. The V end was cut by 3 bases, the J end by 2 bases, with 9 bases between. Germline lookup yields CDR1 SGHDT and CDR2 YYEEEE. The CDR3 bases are TGTGCCAGCAGCTACCGAATGGGCAATCAGCCCCAGCATTTT. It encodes CASSYRMGNQPQHF. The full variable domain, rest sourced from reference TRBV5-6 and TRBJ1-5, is DAGVTQSPTHLIKTRGQQVTLRCSPKSGHDTVSWYQQALGQGPQFIFQYYEEEERQRGNFPDRFSGHQFPNYSSELNVNALLLGDSALYLCASSYRMGNQPQHFGDGTRLSIL.

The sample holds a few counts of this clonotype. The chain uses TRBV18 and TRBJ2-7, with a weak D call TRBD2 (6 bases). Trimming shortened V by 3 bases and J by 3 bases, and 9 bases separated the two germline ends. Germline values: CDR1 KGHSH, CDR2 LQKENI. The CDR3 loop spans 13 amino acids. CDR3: CASSPAGLYEQYF. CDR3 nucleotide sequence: TGTGCCAGCTCACCTGCGGGGCTCTACGAGCAGTACTTC.

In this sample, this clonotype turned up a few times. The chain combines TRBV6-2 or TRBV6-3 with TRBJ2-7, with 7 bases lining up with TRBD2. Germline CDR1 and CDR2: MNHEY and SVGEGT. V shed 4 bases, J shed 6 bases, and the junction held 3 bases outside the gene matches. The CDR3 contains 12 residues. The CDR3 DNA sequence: TGTGCCAGCAGTTTGACTAGCCGCGAGCAGTACTTC. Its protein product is CASSLTSREQYF.

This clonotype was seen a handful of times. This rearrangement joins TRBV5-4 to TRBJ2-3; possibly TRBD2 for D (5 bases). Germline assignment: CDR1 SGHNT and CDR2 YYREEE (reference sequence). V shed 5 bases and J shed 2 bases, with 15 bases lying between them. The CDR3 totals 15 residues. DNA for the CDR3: TGTGCCAGCAGTCGTCCAGCGGAGAACACAGATACGCAGTATTTT. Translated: CASSRPAENTDTQYF.

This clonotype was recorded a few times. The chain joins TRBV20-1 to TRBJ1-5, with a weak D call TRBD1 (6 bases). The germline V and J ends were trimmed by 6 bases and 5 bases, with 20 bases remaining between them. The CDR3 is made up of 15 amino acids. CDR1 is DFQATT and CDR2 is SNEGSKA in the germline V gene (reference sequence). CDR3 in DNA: TGCAGTGCGACAGAACAGGGTTTTTTGGATCAGCCCCAGCATTTT. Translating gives CSATEQGFLDQPQHF.

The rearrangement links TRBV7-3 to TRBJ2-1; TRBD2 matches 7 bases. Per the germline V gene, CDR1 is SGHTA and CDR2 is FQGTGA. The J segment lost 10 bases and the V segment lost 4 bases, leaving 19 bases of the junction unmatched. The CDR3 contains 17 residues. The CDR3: CASSSMAGVLSVGEQFF. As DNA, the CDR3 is TGTGCCAGCAGCTCCATGGCGGGGGTACTATCGGTAGGCGAGCAGTTCTTC.

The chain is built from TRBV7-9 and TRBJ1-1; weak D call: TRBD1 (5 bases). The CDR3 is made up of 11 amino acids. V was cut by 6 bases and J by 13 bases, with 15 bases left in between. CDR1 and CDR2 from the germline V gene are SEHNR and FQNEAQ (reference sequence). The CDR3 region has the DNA TGTGCCAGCAGTCGAACACAGGAGGATTTCTTT. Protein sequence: CASSRTQEDFF.

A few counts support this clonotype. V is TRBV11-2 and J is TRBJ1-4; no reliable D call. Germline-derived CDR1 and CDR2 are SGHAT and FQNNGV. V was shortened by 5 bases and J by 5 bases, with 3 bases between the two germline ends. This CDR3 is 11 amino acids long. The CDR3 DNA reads TGTGCCAGCAGCGCCAATGAAAAACTGTTTTTT. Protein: CASSANEKLFF.

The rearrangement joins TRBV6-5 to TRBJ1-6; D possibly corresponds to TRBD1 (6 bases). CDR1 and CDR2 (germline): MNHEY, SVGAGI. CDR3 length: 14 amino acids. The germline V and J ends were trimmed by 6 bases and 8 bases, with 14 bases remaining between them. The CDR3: CASSGQSADSPLHF. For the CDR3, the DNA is TGTGCCAGCAGCGGACAGTCAGCAGATTCACCCCTCCACTTT.

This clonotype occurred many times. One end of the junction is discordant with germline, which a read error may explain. CDR3 residues: CASSLGTDNEQFF. The CDR3 nucleotides read TGTGCCAGCAGTTTAGGGACTGACAATGAGCAGTTCTTC. V and J are TRBV7-7 and TRBJ2-1, with a possible D match to TRBD2 (6 bases). CDR1 and CDR2 from the germline V gene are SSHAT and FNYEAQ (reference sequence). The CDR3 loop spans 13 amino acids.

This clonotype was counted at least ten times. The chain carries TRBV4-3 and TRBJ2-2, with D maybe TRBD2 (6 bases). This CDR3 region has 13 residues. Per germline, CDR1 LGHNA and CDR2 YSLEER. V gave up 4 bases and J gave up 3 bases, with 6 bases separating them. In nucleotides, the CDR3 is TGCGCCAGCAGCCGGGGGGACACCGGGGAGCTGTTTTTT. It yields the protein CASSRGDTGELFF.

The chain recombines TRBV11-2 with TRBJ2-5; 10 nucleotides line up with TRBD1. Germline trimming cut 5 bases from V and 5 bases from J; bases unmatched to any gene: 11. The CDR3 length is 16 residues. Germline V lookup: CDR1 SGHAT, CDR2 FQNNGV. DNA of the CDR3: TGTGCCAGCAGCACTACCGGACAGGGGGAAATGGAGACCCAGTACTTC. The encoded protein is CASSTTGQGEMETQYF.

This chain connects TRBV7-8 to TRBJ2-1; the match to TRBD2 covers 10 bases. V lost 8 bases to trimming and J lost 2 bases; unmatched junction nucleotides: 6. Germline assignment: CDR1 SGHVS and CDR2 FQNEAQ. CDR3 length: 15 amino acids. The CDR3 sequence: CASFEGLATYNEQFF. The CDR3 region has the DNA TGTGCCAGCTTCGAGGGACTAGCGACCTACAATGAGCAGTTCTTC.

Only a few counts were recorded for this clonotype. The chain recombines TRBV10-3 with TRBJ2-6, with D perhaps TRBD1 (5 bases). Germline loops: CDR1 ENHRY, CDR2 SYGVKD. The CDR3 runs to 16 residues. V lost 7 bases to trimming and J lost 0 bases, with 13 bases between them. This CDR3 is CAITDRNPSGANVLTF. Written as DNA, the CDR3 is TGTGCCATCACTGACAGAAACCCCTCTGGGGCCAACGTCCTGACTTTC.

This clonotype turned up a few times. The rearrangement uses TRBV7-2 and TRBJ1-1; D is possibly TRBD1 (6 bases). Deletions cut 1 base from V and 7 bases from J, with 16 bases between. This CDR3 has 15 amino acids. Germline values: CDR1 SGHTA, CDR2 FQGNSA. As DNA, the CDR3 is TGTGCCAGCAGCTTAGTCCGGGCAGGGGAGAATGAAGCTTTCTTT. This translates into CASSLVRAGENEAFF.

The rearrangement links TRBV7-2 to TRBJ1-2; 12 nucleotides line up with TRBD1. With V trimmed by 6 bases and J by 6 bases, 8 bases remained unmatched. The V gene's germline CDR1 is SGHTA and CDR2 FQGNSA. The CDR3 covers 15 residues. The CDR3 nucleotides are TGTGCCAGCAGTCGGGGGGACAGGGGGCCGAATGGCTACACCTTC. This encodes CASSRGDRGPNGYTF.

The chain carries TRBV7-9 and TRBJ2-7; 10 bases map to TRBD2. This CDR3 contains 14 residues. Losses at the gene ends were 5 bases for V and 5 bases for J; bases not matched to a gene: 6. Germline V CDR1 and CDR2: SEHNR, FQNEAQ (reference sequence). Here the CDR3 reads CASSPTSGSHEQYF. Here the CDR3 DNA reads TGTGCCAGCAGCCCGACTAGCGGGTCCCACGAGCAGTACTTC.

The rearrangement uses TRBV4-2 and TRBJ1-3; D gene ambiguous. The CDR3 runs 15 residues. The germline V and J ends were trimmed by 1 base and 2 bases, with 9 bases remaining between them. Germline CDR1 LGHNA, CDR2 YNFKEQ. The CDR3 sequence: CASSQARGTGNTIYF. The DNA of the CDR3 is TGTGCCAGCAGCCAAGCTCGGGGAACTGGAAACACCATATATTTT.